This is a list of T cell receptor beta chains from one sample in a study of T cells in localized non-small cell lung cancer. Data came from immunoSEQ multiplex PCR; TCRdb stores just in-frame clones and leaves some out. The table lists about 70,000 clones, 86% of them singletons. Sequencing was performed on peripheral blood, taken before any cancer treatment. The receptors shown here come from a male donor aged 60 or over with stage III squamous cell lung carcinoma. CDR3s include the opening cysteine and the closing phenylalanine or tryptophan. The D gene is left open where the match is weak. The listing skips clone size in some rows; elsewhere it reads once, few, many or a size class.

d_gene	abundance	v_gene	j_gene	CDR3nt	CDR3aa
TRBD1	NA	TRBV6-1	TRBJ1-2	TGTGCCAGCAGCGAGGACAGGCTCGTCTATGGCTACACCTTC	CASSEDRLVYGYTF
NA	NA	TRBV5-1	TRBJ2-2	TGCGCCAGCAGTGAGGCCCATGGCACTTTGAACACCGGGGAGCTGTTTTTT	CASSEAHGTLNTGELFF
NA	NA	TRBV11-3	TRBJ2-2	TGTGCCAGCTCAGGGGGGGCGTCCACCGGGGAGCTGTTTTTT	CASSGGASTGELFF
NA	NA	TRBV7-9	TRBJ2-1	TGTGCCAGCGCCTCGGGCGGAACGGGGTACTACAATGAGCAGTTCTTC	CASASGGTGYYNEQFF
NA	NA	TRBV29-1	TRBJ2-2	TGCAGCGTTGTAACGAACGCGAACACCGGGGAGCTGTTTTTT	CSVVTNANTGELFF
NA	NA	TRBV5-1	TRBJ2-3	TGCGCCAGCAGCTTGGTTGGGGGCCTCACAGATACGCAGTATTTT	CASSLVGGLTDTQYF
NA	NA	TRBV7-7	TRBJ2-1	TGTGCTAGCAGCTTACGGGGGAGCAATGAGCAGTTCTTC	CASSLRGSNEQFF
TRBD1	NA	TRBV19	TRBJ1-3	TGTGCCAGTGGACAGGGGGCCCCTGGAAACACCATATATTTT	CASGQGAPGNTIYF
NA	NA	TRBV5-4	TRBJ1-2	TGTGCCAGCAGCCCCTCTCCGGGAGGGTATGGCTACACCTTC	CASSPSPGGYGYTF
NA	NA	TRBV6-6	TRBJ2-2	TGTGCCAGCATCTGGGGGGACCTCACCGGGGAGCTGTTTTTT	CASIWGDLTGELFF
NA	once	TRBV27	TRBJ1-2	TGTGCCAGCGGGGGGGTCAGGGAAGGCTACACCTTC	CASGGVREGYTF
NA	once	TRBV5-1	TRBJ2-3	TGCGCCAGCAGCCGATTGGTGTCAGGGAGAAGGAGTGATACGCAGTATTTT	CASSRLVSGRRSDTQYF
NA	NA	TRBV2	TRBJ2-1	TGTGCCAGCAGTGATCGTACGGCCTACAATGAGCAGTTCTTC	CASSDRTAYNEQFF
NA	NA	TRBV6-4	TRBJ2-3	TGTGCCAGCAGTGACATTCTGAATTCAGCGCAGTATTTT	CASSDILNSAQYF
TRBD1	NA	TRBV9	TRBJ2-1	TGTGCCAGCAGCGTAGCTGGACAGGGTTCCTACAATGAGCAGTTCTTC	CASSVAGQGSYNEQFF
NA	few	TRBV27	TRBJ1-2	TGTGCCAGCAGTTTAAACAGGCGTTCATTTGGCTACACCTTC	CASSLNRRSFGYTF
NA	NA	TRBV2	TRBJ1-3	TGTGCCAGCCGTCTTCGCGGGTCTGGAAACACCATATATTTT	CASRLRGSGNTIYF
NA	NA	TRBV30	TRBJ1-1	TGTGCCTGGCATAAACAGGGACAGAACACTGAAGCTTTCTTT	CAWHKQGQNTEAFF
NA	NA	TRBV16	TRBJ1-1	TGTGCCAGCAGCCAATGGGGGGGGCAGGCTGAAGCTTTCTTT	CASSQWGGQAEAFF
NA	NA	TRBV2	TRBJ1-5	TGTGCCAGCAGCCCGATGGGTAGCAATCAGCCCCAGCATTTT	CASSPMGSNQPQHF
NA	NA	TRBV29-1	TRBJ2-3	TGCAGCGTTGAGGGTCCAGAGACAGATACGCAGTATTTT	CSVEGPETDTQYF
NA	NA	TRBV11-1	TRBJ2-7	TGTGCCAGCAGCTTACACACTGGAACCTACGAGCAGTACTTC	CASSLHTGTYEQYF
NA	NA	TRBV28	TRBJ1-3	TGTGCCAGCAGTTTATCCGGGACTGGAAACACCATATATTTT	CASSLSGTGNTIYF
NA	NA	TRBV4-3	TRBJ1-2	TGCGCCAGCAGCCAAGACCGGACGGGCAACTATGGCTACACCTTC	CASSQDRTGNYGYTF
NA	NA	TRBV2	TRBJ2-3	TGTGCCAGCAGTGACCCACTTGAAGCGGGTAGAACTCCAGATACGCAGTATTTT	CASSDPLEAGRTPDTQYF
NA	NA	TRBV19	TRBJ1-1	TGTGCCAGTAGCCAACAGGCATCCGGTACTGAAGCTTTCTTT	CASSQQASGTEAFF
TRBD1	NA	TRBV5-1	TRBJ1-6	TGCGCCAGCAGCTGGGGGGCAGGGGGTAATTCACCCCTCCACTTT	CASSWGAGGNSPLHF
NA	NA	TRBV7-9	TRBJ1-1	TGTGCCAGCAGCTTAGGCGGCATAGGGACTGAAGCTTTCTTT	CASSLGGIGTEAFF
NA	NA	TRBV6-6	TRBJ1-5	TGTGCCAGCAGTTACTCGATCCAGGGCCCCCAGCATTTT	CASSYSIQGPQHF
NA	NA	TRBV7-8	TRBJ1-5	TGTGCCAGCAGCTTAACCGGGACATCTTATAGCAATCAGCCCCAGCATTTT	CASSLTGTSYSNQPQHF
NA	NA	TRBV4-2	TRBJ2-7	TGTGCCAGCGCGGCGGGCCCCTACGAGCAGTACTTC	CASAAGPYEQYF
TRBD1	NA	TRBV7-2	TRBJ2-5	TGTGCCAGCAGCTTCTATACAGGGGGCGTAGAGACCCAGTACTTC	CASSFYTGGVETQYF
NA	NA	TRBV2	TRBJ2-6	TGTGCCAGTAGCGGCTCTGGGGCCAACGTCCTGACTTTC	CASSGSGANVLTF
TRBD1	few	TRBV27	TRBJ1-2	TGTGCCAGCAGTATAGGGACAGGACCTAACTATGGCTACACCTTC	CASSIGTGPNYGYTF
TRBD2	NA	TRBV6-5	TRBJ2-5	TGTGCCAGCAGTTACTTGACTAGCGGGGGACGAGAGACCCAGTACTTC	CASSYLTSGGRETQYF
NA	NA	TRBV6-1	TRBJ1-4	TGTGCCAGCAGTGTCCGGGGTGCTAATGAAAAACTGTTTTTT	CASSVRGANEKLFF
NA	NA	TRBV6-5	TRBJ2-4	TGTGCCAGCAGTTTTTCGCCGGGGCCTCAAAACATTCAGTACTTC	CASSFSPGPQNIQYF
NA	NA	TRBV14	TRBJ1-2	TGTGCCAGCAGCCATGGAGTGGACGGCTACACCTTC	CASSHGVDGYTF
NA	NA	TRBV5-1	TRBJ1-1	TGCGCCAGCAGCTTGGATGGGCCAGCGGGAGCTTTCTTT	CASSLDGPAGAFF
NA	NA	TRBV19	TRBJ2-1	TGTGCCAGTAGAAGGACTGCTGATGTGAATGAGCAGTTCTTC	CASRRTADVNEQFF
NA	NA	TRBV9	TRBJ1-5	TGTGCCAGCAGCGTAGACGAACGACAGCCCCAGCATTTT	CASSVDERQPQHF
TRBD2	NA	TRBV7-2	TRBJ2-7	TGTGCCAGCAGCTTAGCACTAGCGGGGGCAAGGGAGCAGTACTTC	CASSLALAGAREQYF
NA	NA	TRBV29-1	TRBJ2-3	TGCAGCGTTGAAGAAAGGGCAGATACGCAGTATTTT	CSVEERADTQYF
NA	NA	TRBV6-6	TRBJ2-7	TGTGCCAGCAGTTACTCGGGACGGAGCTCCTACGAGCAGTACTTC	CASSYSGRSSYEQYF
NA	NA	TRBV7-6	TRBJ1-1	TGTGCCAGCAGCTTAGCCGGGAATGGGGACACTGAAGCTTTCTTT	CASSLAGNGDTEAFF
NA	NA	TRBV10-3	TRBJ1-2	TGTGCCACTGGGATCCTTATTAACTATGGCTACACCTTC	CATGILINYGYTF
NA	NA	TRBV5-4	TRBJ1-1	TGTGCCAGCAGCTTGCCGAAGGTGGAAGGCACTGAAGCTTTCTTT	CASSLPKVEGTEAFF
NA	NA	TRBV11-2	TRBJ2-2	TGTGCCAGCAGCTTTGGGATAAACACCGGGGAGCTGTTTTTT	CASSFGINTGELFF
NA	NA	TRBV6-5	TRBJ1-1	TGTGCCAGCAGAACCTCGACAGCGGGGAACACTGAAGCTTTCTTT	CASRTSTAGNTEAFF
NA	NA	TRBV29-1	TRBJ1-5	TGCAGCGTTGTGGACAACAATCAGCCCCAGCATTTT	CSVVDNNQPQHF
TRBD2	NA	TRBV18	TRBJ2-7	TGTGCCAGCTCATTGGGGGGGTCCTCCTACGAGCAGTACTTC	CASSLGGSSYEQYF
TRBD1	NA	TRBV10-3	TRBJ1-5	TGTGCCATCAGTGAGGGACAGGGGAAAAGCAATCAGCCCCAGCATTTT	CAISEGQGKSNQPQHF
NA	NA	TRBV10-3	TRBJ1-2	TGTGCCATCGCAGAACCCCCAAACTATGGCTACACCTTC	CAIAEPPNYGYTF